This T cell receptor (beta chain) was captured by sequencing in a study of cytomegalovirus exposure and HLA in healthy donors. Points from the study as a whole: Reportedly, fewer N-insertions than the approximately 650-donor mean appeared in an Asian-associated ancestry cluster in a later analysis. An assumption of roughly uniform sequencing depth across donors underlay the presence/absence analyses. The HLA-A and HLA-B alleles of most subjects were reportedly predicted accurately from TCR beta sequences.

The primer mix had 60 Vbeta and 13 Jbeta primers. In the authors' methods: An analysis that came later counted around 80 million unique TCR beta chains, 10 million to 11 million shared. TCRdb keeps only in-frame clones here, not all; method: immunoSEQ multiplex PCR. The DNA was the basis for D and trimming; V, J and clone size are from that table. The sample shows approximately 170,000 clones, 70% of them seen only once. About this clone itself: Its specificity is unknown.

Germline CDR1 SNHLY, CDR2 FYNNEI. This CDR3 region has 18 residues. Trimming left V 0 bases short and J 5 bases short, with 20 bases between. The specimen was PBMCs. This TCR derives from a man aged 18 to 29 in good health and CMV-seropositive. The V call is TRBV2, the J call TRBJ1-5; D possibly corresponds to TRBD1 (6 bases). DNA for the CDR3: TGTGCCAGCAGTGAAGCGCTTCAGTTGCAGGGGTTTGATCAGCCCCAGCATTTT. Translation: CASSEALQLQGFDQPQHF.